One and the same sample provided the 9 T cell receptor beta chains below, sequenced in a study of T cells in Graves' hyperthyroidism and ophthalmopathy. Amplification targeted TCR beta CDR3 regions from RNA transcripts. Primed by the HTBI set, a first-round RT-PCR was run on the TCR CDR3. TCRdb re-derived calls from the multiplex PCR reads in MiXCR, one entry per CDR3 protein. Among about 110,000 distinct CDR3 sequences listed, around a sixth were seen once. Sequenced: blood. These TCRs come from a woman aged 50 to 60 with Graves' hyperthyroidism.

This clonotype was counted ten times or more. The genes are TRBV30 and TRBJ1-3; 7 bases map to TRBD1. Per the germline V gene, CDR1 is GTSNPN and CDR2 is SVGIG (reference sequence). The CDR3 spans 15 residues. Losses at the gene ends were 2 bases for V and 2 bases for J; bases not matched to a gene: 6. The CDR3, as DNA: TGTGCCTGGAGTTCACCGGACAGGACTGGAAACACCATATATTTT. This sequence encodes CAWSSPDRTGNTIYF. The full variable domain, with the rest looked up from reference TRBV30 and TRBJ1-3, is SQTIHQWPATLVQPVGSPLSLECTVEGTSNPNLYWYRQAAGRGLQLLFYSVGIGQISSEVPQNLSASRPQDRQFILSSKKLLLSDSGFYLCAWSSPDRTGNTIYFGEGSWLTVV.

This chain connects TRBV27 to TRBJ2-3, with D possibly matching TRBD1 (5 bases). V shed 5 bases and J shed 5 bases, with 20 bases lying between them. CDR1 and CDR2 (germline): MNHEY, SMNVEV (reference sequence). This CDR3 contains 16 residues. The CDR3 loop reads CASSPLSDISLDTQYF. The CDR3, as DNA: TGTGCCAGCAGTCCGCTCTCGGACATCTCCCTAGATACGCAGTATTTT.

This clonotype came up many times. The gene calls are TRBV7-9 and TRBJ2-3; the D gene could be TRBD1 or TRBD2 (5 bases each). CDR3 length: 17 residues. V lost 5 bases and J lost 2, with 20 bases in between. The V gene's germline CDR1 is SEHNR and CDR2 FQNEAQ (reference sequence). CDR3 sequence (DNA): TGTGCCAGCAGCAACGACCCGGCACAGGACTCCACAGATACGCAGTATTTT. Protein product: CASSNDPAQDSTDTQYF.

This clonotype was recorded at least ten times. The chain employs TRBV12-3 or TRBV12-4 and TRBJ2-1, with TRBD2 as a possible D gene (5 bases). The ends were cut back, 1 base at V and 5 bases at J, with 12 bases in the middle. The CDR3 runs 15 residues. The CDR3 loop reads CASSLVLAFDNEQFF. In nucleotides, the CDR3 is TGTGCCAGCAGTTTAGTCCTAGCTTTCGACAATGAGCAGTTCTTC.

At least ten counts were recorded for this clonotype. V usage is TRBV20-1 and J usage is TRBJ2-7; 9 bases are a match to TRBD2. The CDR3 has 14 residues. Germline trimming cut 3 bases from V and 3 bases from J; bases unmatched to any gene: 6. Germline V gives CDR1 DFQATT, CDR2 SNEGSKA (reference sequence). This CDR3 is CSASGGREYYEQYF. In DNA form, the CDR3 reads TGCAGTGCTAGCGGCGGGAGGGAATACTACGAGCAGTACTTC.

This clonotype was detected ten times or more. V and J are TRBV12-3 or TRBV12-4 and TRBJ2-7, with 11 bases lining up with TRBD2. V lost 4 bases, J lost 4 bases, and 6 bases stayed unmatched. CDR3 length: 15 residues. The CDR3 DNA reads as TGTGCCAGCAGTTATGGGACTAGCGGTTCATACGAGCAGTACGTC. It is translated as CASSYGTSGSYEQYV.

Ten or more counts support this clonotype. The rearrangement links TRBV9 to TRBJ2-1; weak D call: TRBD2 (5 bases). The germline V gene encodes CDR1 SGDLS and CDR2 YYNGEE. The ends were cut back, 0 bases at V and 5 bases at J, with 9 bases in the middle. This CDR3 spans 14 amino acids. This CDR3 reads CASSVASRNNEQFF. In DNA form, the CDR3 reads TGTGCCAGCAGCGTAGCTAGCAGGAACAATGAGCAGTTCTTC.

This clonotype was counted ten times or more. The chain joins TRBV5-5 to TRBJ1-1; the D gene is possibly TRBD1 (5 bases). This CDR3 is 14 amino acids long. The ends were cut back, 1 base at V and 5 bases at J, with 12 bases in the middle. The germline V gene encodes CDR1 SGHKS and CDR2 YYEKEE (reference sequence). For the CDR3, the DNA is TGTGCCAGCAGCTTGTCAGGGTCGTGGACTGAAGCTTTCTTT. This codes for CASSLSGSWTEAFF.

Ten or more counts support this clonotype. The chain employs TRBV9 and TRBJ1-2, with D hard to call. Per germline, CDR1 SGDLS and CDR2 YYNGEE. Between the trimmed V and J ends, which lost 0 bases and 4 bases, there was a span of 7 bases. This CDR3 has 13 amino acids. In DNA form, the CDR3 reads TGTGCCAGCAGCGTAGTGGAGGGCTATGGCTACACCTTC. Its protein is CASSVVEGYGYTF.